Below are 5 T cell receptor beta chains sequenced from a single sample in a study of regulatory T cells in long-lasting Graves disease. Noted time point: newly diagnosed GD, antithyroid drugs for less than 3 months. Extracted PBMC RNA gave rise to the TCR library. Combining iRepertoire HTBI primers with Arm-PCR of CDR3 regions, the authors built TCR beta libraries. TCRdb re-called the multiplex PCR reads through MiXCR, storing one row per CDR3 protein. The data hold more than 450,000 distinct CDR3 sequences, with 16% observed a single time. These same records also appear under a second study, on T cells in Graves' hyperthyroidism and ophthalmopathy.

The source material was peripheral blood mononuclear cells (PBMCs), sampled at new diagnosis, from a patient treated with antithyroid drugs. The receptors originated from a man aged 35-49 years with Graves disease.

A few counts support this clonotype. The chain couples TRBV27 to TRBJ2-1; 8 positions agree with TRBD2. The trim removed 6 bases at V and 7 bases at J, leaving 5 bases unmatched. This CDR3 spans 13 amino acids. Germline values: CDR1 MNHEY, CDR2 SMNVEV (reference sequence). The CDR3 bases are TGTGCCAGCAGCTCAGCGGGAGTGAATGAGCAGTTCTTC. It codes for CASSSAGVNEQFF.

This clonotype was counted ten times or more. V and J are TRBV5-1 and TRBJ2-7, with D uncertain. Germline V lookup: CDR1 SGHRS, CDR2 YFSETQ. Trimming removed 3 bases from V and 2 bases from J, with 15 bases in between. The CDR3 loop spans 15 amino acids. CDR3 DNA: TGCGCCAGCAGCTCTCCTCTGGAGCAAGCCTACGAGCAGTACTTC. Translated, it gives CASSSPLEQAYEQYF. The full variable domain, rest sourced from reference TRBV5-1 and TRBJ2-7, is KAGVTQTPRYLIKTRGQQVTLSCSPISGHRSVSWYQQTPGQGLQFLFEYFSETQRNKGNFPGRFSGRQFSNSRSEMNVSTLELGDSALYLCASSSPLEQAYEQYFGPGTRLTVT.

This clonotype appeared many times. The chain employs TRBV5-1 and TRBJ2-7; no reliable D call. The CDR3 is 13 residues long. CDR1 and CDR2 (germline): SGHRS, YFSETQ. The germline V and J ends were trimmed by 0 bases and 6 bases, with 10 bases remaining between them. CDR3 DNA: TGCGCCAGCAGCTTGGACGGCCCCAGCGAGCAGTACTTC. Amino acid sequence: CASSLDGPSEQYF.

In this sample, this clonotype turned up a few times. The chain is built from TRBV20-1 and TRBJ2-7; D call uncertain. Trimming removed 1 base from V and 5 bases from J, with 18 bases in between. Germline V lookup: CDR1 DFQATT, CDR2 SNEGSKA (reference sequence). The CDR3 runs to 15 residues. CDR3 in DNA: TGCAGTGCTAGAGCTTTGGACGGAGTCCCCGACGAGCAGTACTTC. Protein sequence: CSARALDGVPDEQYF.

As DNA, the CDR3 is TGTGCCTGGAGTCCAGGGAGCCCCTACGAGCAGTACTTC. This encodes CAWSPGSPYEQYF. The chain uses TRBV30 and TRBJ2-7; tentatively, D is TRBD1 or TRBD2 (5 bases each). V was clipped by 2 bases and J by 2 bases, with 10 bases between them. Germline CDR1 is GTSNPN and CDR2 is SVGIG (reference sequence). The CDR3 is made up of 13 amino acids.